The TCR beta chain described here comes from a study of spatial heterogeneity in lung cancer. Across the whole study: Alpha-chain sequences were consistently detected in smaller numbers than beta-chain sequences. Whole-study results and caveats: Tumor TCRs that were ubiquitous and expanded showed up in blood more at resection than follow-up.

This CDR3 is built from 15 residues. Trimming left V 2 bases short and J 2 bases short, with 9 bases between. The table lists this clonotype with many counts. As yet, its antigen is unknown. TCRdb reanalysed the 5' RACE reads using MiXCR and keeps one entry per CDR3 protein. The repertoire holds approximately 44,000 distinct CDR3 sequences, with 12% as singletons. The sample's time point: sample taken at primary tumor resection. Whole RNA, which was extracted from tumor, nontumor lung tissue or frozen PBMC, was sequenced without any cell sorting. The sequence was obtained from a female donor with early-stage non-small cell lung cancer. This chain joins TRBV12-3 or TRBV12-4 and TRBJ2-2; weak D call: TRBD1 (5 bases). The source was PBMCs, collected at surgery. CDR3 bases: TGTGCCAGCAGTTTAAGGCAGGGAAACACCGGGGAGCTGTTTTTT. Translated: CASSLRQGNTGELFF.